This T cell receptor (beta chain) was identified in a study of human CD8 memory T cell subsets. This CDR3 spans 14 amino acids. From germline, CDR1 is SEHNR and CDR2 FQNEAQ (reference sequence). Generation of TCR beta libraries used UMI-labeled 5' RACE. TCRdb reprocessed the 5' RACE reads, with one entry per CDR3 protein and no DNA. In total, the table holds some 11,000 distinct CDR3 sequences. Input material: CD8+ stem-like memory T cells (TSCM and TCM) sorted from PBMCs. Subset: stem-like memory CD8 T cells (TSTEM), CCR7+ PD-1- TIGIT-. The rearrangement uses TRBV7-9 and TRBJ1-2; TCRdb's D call, TRBD1, is unchecked because there is no DNA. This TCR was recovered from a human donor in good health. The CDR3 region is CASSLVTGEDGYTF.